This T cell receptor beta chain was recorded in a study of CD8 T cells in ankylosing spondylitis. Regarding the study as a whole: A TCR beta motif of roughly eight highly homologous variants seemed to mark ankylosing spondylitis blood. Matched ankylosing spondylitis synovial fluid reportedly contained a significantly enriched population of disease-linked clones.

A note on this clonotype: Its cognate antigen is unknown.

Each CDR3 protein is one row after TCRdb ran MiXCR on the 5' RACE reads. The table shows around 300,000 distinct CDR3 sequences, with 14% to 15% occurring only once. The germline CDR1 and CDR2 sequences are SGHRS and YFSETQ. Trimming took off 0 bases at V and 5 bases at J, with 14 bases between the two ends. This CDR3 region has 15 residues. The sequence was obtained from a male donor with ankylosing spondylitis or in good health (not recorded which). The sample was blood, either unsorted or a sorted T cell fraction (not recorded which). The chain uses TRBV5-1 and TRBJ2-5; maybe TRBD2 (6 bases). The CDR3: CASSLGPSDRETQYF. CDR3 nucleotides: TGCGCCAGCAGCTTGGGCCCTAGCGATCGCGAGACCCAGTACTTC.